This is a list of T cell receptor beta chains from one sample in a study of blood T cell repertoires in COVID-19. The method was immunoSEQ multiplex PCR; TCRdb's version includes in-frame clones alone and lacks a portion of them. The repertoire includes some 210,000 clones, about nine tenths of them detected once, and around 6.5% sits in the top ten. The sample consisted of peripheral blood. Receptors originate from a man in his sixties who had recovered from COVID-19. Each CDR3 is given with its conserved first and last residue. Clone size, where shown, is once, few, many, or a class for clones that have expanded.

J,size,V,CDR3
TRBJ2-3,once,TRBV6-5,CASSFSDRYSDTQYF
TRBJ2-3,-,TRBV19,CASSNWGLGDTQYF
TRBJ2-4,-,TRBV3-1/TRBV3-2,CASSPQGGKNIQYF
TRBJ1-2,-,TRBV5-4,CASSQGTGGNYGYTF
TRBJ2-1,-,TRBV7-9,CASSRWDWEQFF
TRBJ2-2,few,TRBV6-2/TRBV6-3,CASSYSTSGVISGELFF
TRBJ1-6,-,TRBV5-1,CASSLGTGGNSPLHF
TRBJ2-2,-,TRBV5-5,CASSSGTAITGELFF
TRBJ2-2,-,TRBV3-1/TRBV3-2,CASSQRGVTGELFF
TRBJ1-2,-,TRBV5-4,CASSLVGVNYGYTF
TRBJ2-1,-,TRBV5-1,CASSLLGQGINNEQFF
TRBJ2-6,-,TRBV11-2,CASRRSGANVLTF
TRBJ1-6,-,TRBV3-1/TRBV3-2,CASSQDPGTTSPLHF
TRBJ1-2,few,TRBV3-1/TRBV3-2,CASSQGGTGYTF
TRBJ1-1,-,TRBV2,CASSPRDRETEAFF
TRBJ2-5,once,TRBV28,CASSPRTGERETQYF